One TCR beta chain is described in this entry. These data originate in a study of T cell changes during pregnancy in multiple sclerosis. The table came from immunoSEQ multiplex PCR; TCRdb's copy has only in-frame clones and leaves some out. The sample holds approximately 61,000 clones, 88% seen once. The starting material was peripheral blood, obtained in the first trimester of pregnancy. This receptor was obtained from a female donor with multiple sclerosis, enrolled in a pregnancy study.

CDR3 loop: CASSFEAGAYNEQFF. The CDR3 DNA reads TGTGCCAGCAGCTTTGAAGCGGGGGCCTACAATGAGCAGTTCTTC. J is TRBJ2-1 and V is TRBV13; 8 bases map to TRBD2. Trimming took 3 bases from V and 2 from J; bases not matched to a gene: 3. Germline V gene lookup returns CDR1 PRHDT and CDR2 FYEKMQ (reference sequence). The CDR3 sequence is 15 residues long.